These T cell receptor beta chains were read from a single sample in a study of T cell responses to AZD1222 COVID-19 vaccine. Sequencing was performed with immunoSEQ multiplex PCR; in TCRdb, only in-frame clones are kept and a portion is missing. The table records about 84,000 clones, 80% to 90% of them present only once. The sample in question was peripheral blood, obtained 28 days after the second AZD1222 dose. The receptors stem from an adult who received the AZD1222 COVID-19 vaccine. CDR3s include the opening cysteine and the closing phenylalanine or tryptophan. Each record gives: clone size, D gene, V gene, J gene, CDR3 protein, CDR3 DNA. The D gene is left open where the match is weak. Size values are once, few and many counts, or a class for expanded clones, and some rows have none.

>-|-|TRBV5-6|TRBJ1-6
CASSKTKLLNSPLHF
TGTGCCAGCAGCAAAACCAAGTTACTAAATTCACCCCTCCACTTT
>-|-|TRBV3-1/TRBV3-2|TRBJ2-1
CASSHQGGYNEQFF
TGTGCCAGCAGCCACCAGGGAGGTTACAATGAGCAGTTCTTC
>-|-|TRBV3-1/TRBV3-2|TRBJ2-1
CASSQREGDEQFF
TGTGCCAGCAGCCAAAGGGAGGGGGATGAGCAGTTCTTC
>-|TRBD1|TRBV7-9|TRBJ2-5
CASSLTGQGGETQYF
TGTGCCAGCAGCTTAACAGGACAGGGCGGAGAGACCCAGTACTTC
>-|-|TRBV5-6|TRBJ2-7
CASSITGGAYEQYF
TGTGCCAGCAGCATCACAGGGGGGGCCTACGAGCAGTACTTC
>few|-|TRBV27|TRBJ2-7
CASSSNLYEQYF
TGTGCCAGCAGTTCGAACTTATACGAGCAGTACTTC
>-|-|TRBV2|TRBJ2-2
CASSEAAHNTGELFF
TGTGCCAGCAGTGAAGCAGCACATAACACCGGGGAGCTGTTTTTT
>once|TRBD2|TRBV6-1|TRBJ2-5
CASSRAGGSETQYF
TGTGCCAGCAGCCGCGCGGGGGGGTCAGAGACCCAGTACTTC
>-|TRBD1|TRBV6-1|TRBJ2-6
CASSELPGGTGANVLTF
TGTGCCAGCAGTGAATTACCAGGGGGCACGGGGGCCAACGTCCTGACTTTC
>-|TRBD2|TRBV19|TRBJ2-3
CASSNGLASTDTQYF
TGTGCCAGTAGTAACGGACTAGCCAGCACAGATACGCAGTATTTT
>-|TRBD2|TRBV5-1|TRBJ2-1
CASSLASGGTNEQFF
TGCGCCAGCAGCTTGGCTAGCGGGGGGACAAATGAGCAGTTCTTC
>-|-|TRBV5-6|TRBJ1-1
CASTVMSDYKEAFF
TGTGCCAGCACGGTTATGTCGGACTATAAGGAAGCTTTCTTT
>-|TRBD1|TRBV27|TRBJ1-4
CASSPRTGGNEKLFF
TGTGCCAGCAGTCCACGGACAGGGGGGAATGAAAAACTGTTTTTT
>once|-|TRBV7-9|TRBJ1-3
CASSLSTSSDTIYF
TGTGCCAGCAGCTTATCGACATCGTCGGACACCATATATTTT
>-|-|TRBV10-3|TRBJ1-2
CAISGSTAFYGYTF
TGTGCCATCAGTGGATCGACAGCCTTCTATGGCTACACCTTC
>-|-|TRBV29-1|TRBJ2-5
CSVDGGSGGGQETQYF
TGCAGCGTGGATGGTGGATCAGGAGGAGGTCAAGAGACCCAGTACTTC
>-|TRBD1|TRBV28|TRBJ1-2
CASMSHPGTGGEWHYGYTF
TGTGCCAGCATGTCCCATCCTGGGACAGGGGGAGAATGGCACTATGGCTACACCTTC
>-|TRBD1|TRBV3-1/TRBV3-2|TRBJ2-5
CASSQDYRGSETQYF
TGTGCCAGCAGCCAAGACTACAGGGGAAGCGAGACCCAGTACTTC
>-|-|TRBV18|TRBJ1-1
CASSPPFPRVNTEAFF
TGTGCCAGCTCACCACCGTTCCCCAGGGTAAACACTGAAGCTTTCTTT
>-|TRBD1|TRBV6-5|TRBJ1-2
CASTRGPDYGYTF
TGTGCCAGCACTAGGGGGCCGGACTATGGCTACACCTTC
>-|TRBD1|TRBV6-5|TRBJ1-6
CASTRTGGESPLHF
TGTGCCAGCACCAGGACAGGGGGCGAATCACCCCTCCACTTT
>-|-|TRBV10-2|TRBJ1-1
CASLGGLNTEAFF
TGCGCCAGCCTAGGGGGATTGAACACTGAAGCTTTCTTT